This T cell receptor (beta chain) was recorded in a study of T cell responses to AZD1222 COVID-19 vaccine. Study-level results: A reported finding is that nearly half of spike-specific TCRs target unmutated variant regions. Donors were mostly white British, more females; clonal diversity possibly underestimated.

Assay used: immunoSEQ multiplex PCR; TCRdb lists only in-frame clones, some missing. The sample lists around 130,000 clones, 70% to 90% occurring once. This CDR3 spans 16 amino acids. The V segment lost 4 bases and the J segment 0 bases; nucleotides outside the gene matches: 6. Germline CDR1 SGHVS, CDR2 FNYEAQ. On this clone itself: The target antigen is unknown.

Both about-4-week and about-12-week second-dose recipients were combined. This rearrangement joins TRBV7-6 to TRBJ2-3, with TRBD2 matching 8 bases. This clonotype was obtained from an adult who received the AZD1222 COVID-19 vaccine. The sequencing here drew on peripheral blood, taken 28 days after the second AZD1222 dose. CDR3 region: CASSSTSGTSTDTQYF. In DNA, the CDR3 is TGTGCCAGCAGCTCCACTAGCGGCACTAGCACAGATACGCAGTATTTT. The entire variable domain, with the rest obtained from reference TRBV7-6 and TRBJ2-3, is as follows: GAGVSQSPRYKVTKRGQDVALRCDPISGHVSLYWYRQALGQGPEFLTYFNYEAQQDKSGLPNDRFSAERPEGSISTLTIQRTEQRDSAMYRCASSSTSGTSTDTQYFGPGTRLTVL.